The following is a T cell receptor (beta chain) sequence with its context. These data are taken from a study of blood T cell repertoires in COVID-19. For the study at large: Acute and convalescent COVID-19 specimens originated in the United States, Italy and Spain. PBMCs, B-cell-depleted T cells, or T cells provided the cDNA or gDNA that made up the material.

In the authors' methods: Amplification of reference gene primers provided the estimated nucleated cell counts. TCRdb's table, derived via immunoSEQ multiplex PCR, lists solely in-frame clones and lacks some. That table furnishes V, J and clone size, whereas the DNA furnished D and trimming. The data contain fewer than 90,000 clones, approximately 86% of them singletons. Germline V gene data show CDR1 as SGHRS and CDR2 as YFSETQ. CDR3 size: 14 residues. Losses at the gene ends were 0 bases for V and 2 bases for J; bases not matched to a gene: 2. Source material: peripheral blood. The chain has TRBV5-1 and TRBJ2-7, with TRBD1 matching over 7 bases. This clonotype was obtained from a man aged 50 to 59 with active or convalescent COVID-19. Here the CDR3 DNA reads TGCGCCAGCAGCTTGGCCAGGGGGACCTACGAGCAGTACTTC. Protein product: CASSLARGTYEQYF. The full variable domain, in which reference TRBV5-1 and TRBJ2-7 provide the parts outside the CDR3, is KAGVTQTPRYLIKTRGQQVTLSCSPISGHRSVSWYQQTPGQGLQFLFEYFSETQRNKGNFPGRFSGRQFSNSRSEMNVSTLELGDSALYLCASSLARGTYEQYFGPGTRLTVT.